A single sample gave rise to the 8 T cell receptor beta chains below, sequenced in a study of PD-1 blockade in classical Hodgkin lymphoma. Each and every patient relapsed after autologous stem cell transplantation, and patients got differing brentuximab vedotin exposure. The data were produced by immunoSEQ multiplex PCR, yet TCRdb's version contains in-frame clones alone and is incomplete. This table has some 30,000 clones, about two thirds appearing once. The source was peripheral blood mononuclear cells (PBMCs), collected before the second cycle of nivolumab. Every receptor here comes from a human donor with classical Hodgkin lymphoma.

J is TRBJ1-2 and V is TRBV19; D remains unclear. The length of the CDR3 is 14 residues. CDR1 is LNHDA, CDR2 SQIVND, per germline (reference sequence). Trimming removed 7 bases at V and 0 bases at J, with 12 bases between. CDR3 in amino acids: CASTPWGSNYGYTF. As DNA, the CDR3 is TGTGCCAGTACCCCCTGGGGATCTAACTATGGCTACACCTTC.

This chain links TRBV5-1 with TRBJ2-3; D call uncertain. The V gene's germline CDR1 is SGHRS and CDR2 YFSETQ. Trimming took off 0 bases at V and 5 bases at J, with 7 bases between the two ends. The CDR3 sequence is 13 residues long. The CDR3 DNA reads as TGCGCCAGCAGCTTGGACCTAATAGATACGCAGTATTTT. It yields the protein CASSLDLIDTQYF.

V gene TRBV27 combines with J gene TRBJ2-5; no reliable D call. The germline gives CDR1 MNHEY, CDR2 SMNVEV (reference sequence). The germline V and J ends were trimmed by 7 bases and 5 bases, with 14 bases remaining between them. The CDR3 extends over 13 amino acids. CDR3 nucleotides: TGTGCCAGCAAGCCATCAGTATCGGAGACCCAGTACTTC. Encoded protein: CASKPSVSETQYF.

The chain carries TRBV5-1 and TRBJ1-1; D gene ambiguous. The CDR3 contains 15 residues. Germline V gives CDR1 SGHRS, CDR2 YFSETQ. The V gene lost 0 bases and the J gene lost 1 base, with 10 bases spanning the gap. Here the CDR3 reads CASSLAGYGNTEAFF. In DNA, the CDR3 is TGCGCCAGCAGCTTGGCCGGTTATGGGAACACTGAAGCTTTCTTT.

V is TRBV6-5 and J is TRBJ2-1; possibly TRBD1 or TRBD2 for D (5 bases each). CDR1 and CDR2 (germline): MNHEY, SVGAGI. The V end lost 6 bases, the J end lost 5 bases, and 11 bases lay between the germline ends. CDR3 length: 13 residues. In DNA, the CDR3 is TGTGCCAGCAGCCCACTAGGGGACAATGAGCAGTTCTTC. As protein: CASSPLGDNEQFF.

This clone came up a few times. V and J are TRBV2 and TRBJ2-7, with D possibly TRBD1 on 6 matching bases. The CDR3 runs to 13 residues. Looked up from germline, CDR1 is SNHLY and CDR2 is FYNNEI. The ends were cut back, 3 bases at V and 2 bases at J, with 8 bases in the middle. The CDR3: CASSEDSAYEQYF. The CDR3 region has the DNA TGTGCCAGCAGTGAGGACAGCGCCTACGAGCAGTACTTC.

The V and J genes are TRBV5-6 and TRBJ2-7; 9 bases match TRBD1. With 2 bases clipped from V and 4 bases from J, the junction kept 7 bases outside the gene matches. Germline V lookup: CDR1 SGHDT, CDR2 YYEEEE. This CDR3 is 15 amino acids long. DNA of the CDR3: TGTGCCAGCAGCTTCTCACAGGGGGCTCGGTACGAGCAGTACTTC. Translation gives CASSFSQGARYEQYF.

The chain carries TRBV7-2 and TRBJ2-2; D is undetermined. This CDR3 region has 13 residues. V was trimmed by 5 bases and J by 2 bases, leaving 6 bases between them. Germline V CDR1 and CDR2: SGHTA, FQGNSA. The CDR3 protein is CASSVVNTGELFF. In DNA, the CDR3 is TGTGCCAGCAGCGTAGTTAACACCGGGGAGCTGTTTTTT.